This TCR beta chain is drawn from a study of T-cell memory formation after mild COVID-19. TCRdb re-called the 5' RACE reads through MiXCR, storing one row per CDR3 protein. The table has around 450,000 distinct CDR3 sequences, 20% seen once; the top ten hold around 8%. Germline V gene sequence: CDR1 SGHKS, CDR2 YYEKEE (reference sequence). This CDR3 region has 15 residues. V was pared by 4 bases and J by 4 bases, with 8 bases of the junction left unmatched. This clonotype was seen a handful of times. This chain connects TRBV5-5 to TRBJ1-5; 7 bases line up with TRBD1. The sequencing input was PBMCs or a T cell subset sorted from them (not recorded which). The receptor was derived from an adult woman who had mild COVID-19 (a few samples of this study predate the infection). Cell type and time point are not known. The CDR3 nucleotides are TGTGCCAGCAGCGTCCGACAGGGATCAAATCAGCCCCAGCATTTT. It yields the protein CASSVRQGSNQPQHF. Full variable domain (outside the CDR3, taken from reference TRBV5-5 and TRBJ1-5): DAGVTQSPTHLIKTRGQQVTLRCSPISGHKSVSWYQQVLGQGPQFIFQYYEKEERGRGNFPDRFSARQFPNYSSELNVNALLLGDSALYLCASSVRQGSNQPQHFGDGTRLSIL.